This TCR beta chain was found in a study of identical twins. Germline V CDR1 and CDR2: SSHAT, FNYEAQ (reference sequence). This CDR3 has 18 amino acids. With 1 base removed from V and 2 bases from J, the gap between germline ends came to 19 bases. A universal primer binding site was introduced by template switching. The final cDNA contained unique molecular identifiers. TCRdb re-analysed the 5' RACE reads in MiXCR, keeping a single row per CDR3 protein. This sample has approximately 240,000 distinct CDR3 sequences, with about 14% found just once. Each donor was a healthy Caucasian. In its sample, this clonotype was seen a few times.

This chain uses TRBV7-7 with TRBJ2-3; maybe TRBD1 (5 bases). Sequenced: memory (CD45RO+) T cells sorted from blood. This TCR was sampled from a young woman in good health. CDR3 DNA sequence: TGTGCCAGCAGCTTAGAATGTAGGGGAAGATCGTTCACAGATACGCAGTATTTT. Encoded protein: CASSLECRGRSFTDTQYF.